These 9 T cell receptor beta chains originate from one sample sequenced in a study of T-cell reconstitution after alpha-beta-depleted transplantation in children (dated by TCRdb to about 2016). According to the study, the label for this sample's treatment or condition signals: allogeneic hematopoietic cell transplantation with graft depleted of TCRalphabeta T cells and CD19 B cells. The method behind the library was PCR. The instrument was an Illumina HiSeq 2500. To normalize quantification of the TCRbeta repertoire, the TCR libraries were built with molecular barcoding that relied on unique molecular identifiers. The raw public data were reprocessed by TCRdb itself: fastp quality trimming at Q25, MiXCR clonotype calling, in-frame beta chains only. Rows are unified per CDR3 protein, each entry keeping the most common DNA and genes. The sample table shows 180,000 or so distinct CDR3 sequences, and 6.3% are seen once. About 5% of the sample is taken by the ten largest.

The material sequenced was PBMCs, taken before TCRalphabeta/CD19-depleted stem cell transplant. The receptor source for this set is a girl under three years old with combined immunodeficiency, due to receive a stem cell transplant.

This clonotype showed up many times. This chain's CDR3 is CASSPYGEVHTDTQYF. DNA of the CDR3: TGTGCCAGCAGCCCCTACGGGGAGGTTCACACAGATACGCAGTATTTT. The V call is TRBV9, the J call TRBJ2-3; a possible D gene is TRBD2 (6 bases). The CDR3 contains 16 residues. CDR1 and CDR2 (germline): SGDLS, YYNGEE. V gave up 4 bases and J gave up 2 bases, with 17 bases separating them.

This clonotype was detected ten times or more. This chain uses TRBV21-1 with TRBJ2-6; TRBD1 is the table's D call, not checked against the DNA. TRBV21-1 is a pseudogene locus. The CDR3 is made up of 18 amino acids. The CDR3 region has the DNA TGTGCCAGCAGCGGTCGACAGGGGGCTTTCTCTGGGGCCAACGTCCTGACTTTC. Its protein is CASSGRQGAFSGANVLTF.

This clonotype was counted at least ten times. The V call is TRBV25-1, the J call TRBJ2-7, with D unresolved. Germline CDR1 is MGHDK and CDR2 is SYGVNS. The CDR3 is 16 residues long. Trimming pared 11 bases from V and 0 bases from J, leaving 23 bases between. The CDR3 here is CARNYRPGQVSYEQYF. Written as DNA, the CDR3 is TGTGCCCGCAACTATCGGCCCGGGCAGGTCTCCTACGAGCAGTACTTC.

This clonotype was picked up many times. The chain carries TRBV29-1 and TRBJ1-4; 7 positions agree with TRBD1. Germline assignment: CDR1 SQVTM and CDR2 ANQGSEA. The V and J ends lost 5 bases and 6 bases, in that order; junction bases with no gene match: 9. This CDR3 is built from 14 residues. The CDR3 DNA sequence: TGCAGCGTTTACTACAGGGGAGGGGATGAAAAACTGTTTTTT. Its translation is CSVYYRGGDEKLFF.

This clonotype has at least ten counts. The V call is TRBV5-4, the J call TRBJ2-2, with TRBD2 as a possible D gene (5 bases). CDR1 is SGHNT and CDR2 is YYREEE in the germline V gene (reference sequence). The ends were cut back, 7 bases at V and 7 bases at J, with 8 bases in the middle. There are 11 residues in the CDR3. The CDR3 bases are TGTGCCAGCGCGGGTCACGGGGAGCTGTTTTTT. Its translation: CASAGHGELFF.

This clonotype was observed many times. The gene calls are TRBV7-9 and TRBJ2-2, with 9 bases identical to TRBD1. The CDR3 sequence is 20 residues long. Germline CDR1 and CDR2: SEHNR and FQNEAQ (reference sequence). V trimming: 5 bases; J trimming: 4 bases; junction bases outside the gene matches: 20. The CDR3 spells CASSPIGATGTGLLTGELFF. The CDR3 region has the DNA TGTGCCAGCAGCCCCATCGGGGCAACCGGGACAGGGCTACTCACCGGGGAGCTGTTTTTT.

This clonotype has just a few counts. The chain combines TRBV4-1 with TRBJ1-2; 7 bases are a match to TRBD1. The CDR3 consists of 12 residues. The V gene's germline CDR1 is MGHRA and CDR2 YSYEKL. After removal of 5 bases from V and 9 bases from J, the junction contained 6 bases not matched to a gene. CDR3 residues: CASSFRQGSYTF. The CDR3 DNA sequence: TGCGCCAGCAGCTTCAGACAGGGAAGCTACACCTTC.

Many counts were recorded for this clonotype. The genes are TRBV7-9 and TRBJ2-1, with a possible D match to TRBD1 (6 bases). Germline V gene sequence: CDR1 SEHNR, CDR2 FQNEAQ (reference sequence). This CDR3 spans 17 amino acids. V was pared by 7 bases and J by 8 bases, with 27 bases between. CDR3 sequence: CASTPGVTGLGFDEQFF. CDR3 nucleotide sequence: TGTGCCAGCACCCCGGGCGTCACAGGGCTTGGTTTCGATGAGCAGTTCTTC.

Only one count was recorded for this clonotype. The rearrangement joins TRBV11-1 to TRBJ2-2; 9 bases are a match to TRBD1. This CDR3 has 21 amino acids. J gave up 2 bases and V 1 base, and 17 bases lay outside the gene matches. Germline V gene sequence: CDR1 SGHAT, CDR2 FQDESV (reference sequence). The DNA for the CDR3 is TGTGCCAGCAGCTTAGTAAGCGGTCGATCACCGGGACAGGGTAACACCGGGGAGCTGTTTTTT. Its translation is CASSLVSGRSPGQGNTGELFF.